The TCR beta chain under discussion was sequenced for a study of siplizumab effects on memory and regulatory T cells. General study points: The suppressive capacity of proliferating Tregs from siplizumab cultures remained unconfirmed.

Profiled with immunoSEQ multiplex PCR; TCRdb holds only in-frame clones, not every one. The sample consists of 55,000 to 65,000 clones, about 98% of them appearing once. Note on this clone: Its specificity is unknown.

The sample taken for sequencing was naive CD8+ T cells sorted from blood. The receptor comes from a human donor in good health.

The CDR3 spells CALVSTNTEAFF. Here the CDR3 DNA reads TGTGCCTTGGTAAGCACGAACACTGAAGCTTTCTTT. This chain uses TRBV30 with TRBJ1-1; D not resolved. The CDR3 covers 12 residues. Looked up from germline, CDR1 is GTSNPN and CDR2 is SVGIG (reference sequence). V dropped 7 bases and J dropped 1 base, with 10 bases sitting between them.